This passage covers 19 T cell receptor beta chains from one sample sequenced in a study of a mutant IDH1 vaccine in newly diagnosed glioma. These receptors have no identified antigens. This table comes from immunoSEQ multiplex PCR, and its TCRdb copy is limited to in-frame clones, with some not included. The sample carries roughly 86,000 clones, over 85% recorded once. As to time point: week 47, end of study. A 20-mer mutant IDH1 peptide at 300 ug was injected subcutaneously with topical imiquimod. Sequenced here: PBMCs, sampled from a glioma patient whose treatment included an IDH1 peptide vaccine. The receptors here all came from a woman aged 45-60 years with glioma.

This CDR3 is CAWRPLAGGTDTQYF. The CDR3 DNA reads as TGTGCCTGGAGGCCACTAGCGGGAGGCACAGATACGCAGTATTTT. The chain links TRBV30 to TRBJ2-3; 11 positions match TRBD2. The V gene end was trimmed by 3 bases and the J gene end by 1 base; junction bases not matched to a gene: 3. Germline-derived CDR1 and CDR2 are GTSNPN and SVGIG (reference sequence). The CDR3 runs 15 residues.

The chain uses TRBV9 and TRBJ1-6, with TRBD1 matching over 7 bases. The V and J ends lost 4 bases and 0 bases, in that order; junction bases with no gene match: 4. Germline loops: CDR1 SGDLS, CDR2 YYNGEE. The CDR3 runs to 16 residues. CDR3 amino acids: CASSLRDSSYNSPLHF. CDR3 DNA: TGTGCCAGCAGCCTTCGGGACAGCTCCTATAATTCACCCCTCCACTTT.

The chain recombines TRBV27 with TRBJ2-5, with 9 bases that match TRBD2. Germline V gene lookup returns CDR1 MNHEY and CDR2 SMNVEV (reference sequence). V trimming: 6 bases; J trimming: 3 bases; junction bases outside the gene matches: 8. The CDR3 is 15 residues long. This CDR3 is CASRSAGTSKETQYF. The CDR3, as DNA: TGTGCCAGCAGAAGTGCCGGGACTAGCAAAGAGACCCAGTACTTC.

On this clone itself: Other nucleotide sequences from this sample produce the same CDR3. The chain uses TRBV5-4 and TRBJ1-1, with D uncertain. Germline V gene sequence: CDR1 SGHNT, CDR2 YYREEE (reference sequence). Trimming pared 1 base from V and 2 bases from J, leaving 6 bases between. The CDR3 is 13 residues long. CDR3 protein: CASSLSPNTEAFF. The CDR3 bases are TGTGCCAGCAGCTTGTCTCCTAACACTGAAGCTTTCTTT.

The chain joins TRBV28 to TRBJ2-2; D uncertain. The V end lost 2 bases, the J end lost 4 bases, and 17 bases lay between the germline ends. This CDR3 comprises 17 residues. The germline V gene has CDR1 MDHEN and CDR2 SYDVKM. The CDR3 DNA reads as TGTGCCAGCAGTTTAAAGTATGAGACGTTGGCCACCGGGGAGCTGTTTTTT. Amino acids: CASSLKYETLATGELFF.

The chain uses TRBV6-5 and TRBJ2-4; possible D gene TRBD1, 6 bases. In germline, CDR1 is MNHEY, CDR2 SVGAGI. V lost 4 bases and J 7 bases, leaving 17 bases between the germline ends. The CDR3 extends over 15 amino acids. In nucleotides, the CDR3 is TGTGCCAGCAGTTCCCTCACGGACAGTAGGAACATTCAGTACTTC. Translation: CASSSLTDSRNIQYF.

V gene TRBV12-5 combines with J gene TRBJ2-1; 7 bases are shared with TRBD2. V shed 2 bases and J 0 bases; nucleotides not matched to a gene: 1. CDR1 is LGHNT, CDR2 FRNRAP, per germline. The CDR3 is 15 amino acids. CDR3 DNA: TGTGCTAGTGGTTTGTGGGGGGGCTCCTACAATGAGCAGTTCTTC. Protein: CASGLWGGSYNEQFF. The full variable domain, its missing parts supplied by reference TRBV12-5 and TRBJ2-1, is DARVTQTPRHKVTEMGQEVTMRCQPILGHNTVFWYRQTMMQGLELLAYFRNRAPLDDSGMPKDRFSAEMPDATLATLKIQPSEPRDSAVYFCASGLWGGSYNEQFFGPGTRLTVL.

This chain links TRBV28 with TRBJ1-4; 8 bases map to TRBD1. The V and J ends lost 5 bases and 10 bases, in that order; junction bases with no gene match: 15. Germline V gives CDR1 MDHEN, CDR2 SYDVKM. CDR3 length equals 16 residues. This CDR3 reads CASSQHTTGANGKLFF. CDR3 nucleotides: TGTGCCAGCAGTCAGCATACGACAGGGGCGAACGGAAAACTGTTTTTT.

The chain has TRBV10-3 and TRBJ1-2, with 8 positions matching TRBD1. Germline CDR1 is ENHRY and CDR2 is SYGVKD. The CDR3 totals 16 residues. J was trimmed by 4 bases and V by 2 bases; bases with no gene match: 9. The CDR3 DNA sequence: TGTGCCATCAGTGAGCGTGCGGGACAGGCGATCTATGGCTACACCTTC. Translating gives CAISERAGQAIYGYTF.

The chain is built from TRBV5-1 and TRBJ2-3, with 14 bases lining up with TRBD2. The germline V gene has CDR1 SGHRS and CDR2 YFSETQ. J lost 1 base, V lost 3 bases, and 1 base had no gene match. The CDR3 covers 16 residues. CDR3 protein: CASSSGLAGGTDTQYF. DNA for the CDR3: TGCGCCAGCAGCTCGGGACTAGCGGGAGGCACAGATACGCAGTATTTT.

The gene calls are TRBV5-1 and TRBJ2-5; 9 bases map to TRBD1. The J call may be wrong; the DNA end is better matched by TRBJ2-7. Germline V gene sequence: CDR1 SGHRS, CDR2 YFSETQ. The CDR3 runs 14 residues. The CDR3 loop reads CASRYRTGAYEQYF. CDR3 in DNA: TGCGCCAGCAGATACCGGACAGGGGCCTACGAGCAGTACTTC.

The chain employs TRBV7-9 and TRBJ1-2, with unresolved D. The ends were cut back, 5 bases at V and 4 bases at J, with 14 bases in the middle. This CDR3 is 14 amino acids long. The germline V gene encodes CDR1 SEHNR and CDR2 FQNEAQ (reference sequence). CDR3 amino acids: CASSLEASAYGYTF. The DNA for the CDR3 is TGTGCCAGCAGCCTCGAAGCGTCGGCCTATGGCTACACCTTC.

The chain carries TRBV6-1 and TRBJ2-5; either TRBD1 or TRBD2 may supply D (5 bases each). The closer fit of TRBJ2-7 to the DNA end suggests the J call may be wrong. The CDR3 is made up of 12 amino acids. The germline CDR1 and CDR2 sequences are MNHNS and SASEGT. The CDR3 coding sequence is TGTGCCAGCAGTAAGAGGGGCTACGAGCAGTACTTC. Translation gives CASSKRGYEQYF.

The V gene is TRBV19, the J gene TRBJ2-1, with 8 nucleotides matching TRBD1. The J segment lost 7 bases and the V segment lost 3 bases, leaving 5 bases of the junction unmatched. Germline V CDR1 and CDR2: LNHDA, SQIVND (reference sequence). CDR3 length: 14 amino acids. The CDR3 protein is CASSMEDRENEQFF. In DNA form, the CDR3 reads TGTGCCAGTAGTATGGAGGACAGGGAGAATGAGCAGTTCTTC.

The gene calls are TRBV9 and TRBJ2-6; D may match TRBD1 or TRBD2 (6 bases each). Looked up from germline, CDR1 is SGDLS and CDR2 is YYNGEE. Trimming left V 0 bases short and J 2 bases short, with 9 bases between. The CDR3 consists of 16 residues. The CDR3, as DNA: TGTGCCAGCAGCGTAGTAGGGGGGACTGGGGCCAACGTCCTGACTTTC. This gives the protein CASSVVGGTGANVLTF.

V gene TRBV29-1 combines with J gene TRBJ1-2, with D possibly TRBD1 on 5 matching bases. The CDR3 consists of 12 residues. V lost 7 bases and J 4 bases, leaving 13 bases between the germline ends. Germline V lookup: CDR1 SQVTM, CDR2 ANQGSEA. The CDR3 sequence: CSGRGEGYGYTF. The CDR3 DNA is TGCAGCGGACGGGGGGAAGGCTATGGCTACACCTTC.

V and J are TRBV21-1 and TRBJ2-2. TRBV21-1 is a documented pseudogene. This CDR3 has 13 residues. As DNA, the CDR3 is TGTGCCAGCAGCAAAGGCCAAACCGGGGAGCTGTTTTTT. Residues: CASSKGQTGELFF.

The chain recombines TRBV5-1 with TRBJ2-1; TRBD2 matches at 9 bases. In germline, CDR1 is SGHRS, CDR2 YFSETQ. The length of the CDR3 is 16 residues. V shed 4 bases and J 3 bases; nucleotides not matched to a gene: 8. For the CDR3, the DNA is TGCGCCAGCAGCCCCACGCTAGCGGGAAGCTACAATGAGCAGTTCTTC. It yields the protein CASSPTLAGSYNEQFF. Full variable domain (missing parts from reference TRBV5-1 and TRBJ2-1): KAGVTQTPRYLIKTRGQQVTLSCSPISGHRSVSWYQQTPGQGLQFLFEYFSETQRNKGNFPGRFSGRQFSNSRSEMNVSTLELGDSALYLCASSPTLAGSYNEQFFGPGTRLTVL.

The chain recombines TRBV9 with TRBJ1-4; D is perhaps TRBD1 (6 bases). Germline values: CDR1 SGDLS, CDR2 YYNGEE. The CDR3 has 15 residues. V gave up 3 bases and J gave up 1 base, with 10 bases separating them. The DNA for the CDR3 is TGTGCCAGCAGCGCCGGGACACAAACTAATGAAAAACTGTTTTTT. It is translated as CASSAGTQTNEKLFF.